Given below is one T cell receptor (beta chain) in context. Trimming stripped 4 bases from V and 4 bases from J, with 21 bases between. Germline V gene sequence: CDR1 SEHNR, CDR2 FQNEAQ (reference sequence). The length of the CDR3 is 17 residues. Living in under 30 US areas, the participants were between roughly 18 and 89 years of age. Donors were grouped by their self-reported clinical history. Two negative PCRs, clearance, or symptom resolution characterized the recovered Cohort 3 donors. The sample comes from a study of blood T cell repertoires in COVID-19. The overall study: Both acute and convalescent COVID-19 samples were obtained from the United States, Italy and Spain.

Libraries were prepared by immunoSEQ multiplex PCR; TCRdb keeps only in-frame clonotypes and omits some of them. Found here are some 320,000 clones, approximately 89% of them singletons; the top ten hold 5.3%. The rearrangement joins TRBV7-9 to TRBJ2-3; D might be TRBD1 (5 bases). The sample consisted of PBMCs or T cells enriched from blood (not recorded which). The clonotype comes from a woman in her twenties or thirties who had recovered from COVID-19. The CDR3 nucleotides are TGTGCCAGCAGCTCCTTATTTGGGGCGCAGATTGCAGATACGCAGTATTTT. Encoded protein: CASSSLFGAQIADTQYF.